This T cell receptor beta chain was identified during a study of blood T cell repertoires in COVID-19. Study summary: From the United States, Italy and Spain came samples of acute and convalescent COVID-19. The cDNA or gDNA used as material had been derived from T cells, B-cell-depleted T cells, or PBMCs.

Deletions cut 8 bases from V and 5 bases from J, with 12 bases between. CDR3 length: 12 residues. The germline gives CDR1 MDHEN, CDR2 SYDVKM. Assay: immunoSEQ multiplex PCR; the TCRdb copy retains only in-frame clones and omits some. The repertoire includes tens of thousands of clones, about 90% of them detected once, and 2.5% to 3.5% sits in the top ten. The clonotype originates from a woman in her 70s with active COVID-19. This chain links TRBV28 with TRBJ1-1, with D unclear. The sequenced material came from peripheral blood. The CDR3 region is CASQDSTTEAFF. CDR3 DNA: TGTGCCAGCCAAGATAGTACGACTGAAGCTTTCTTT.